One and the same sample provided the 28 T cell receptor beta chains below, sequenced in a study of blood T cell repertoires in COVID-19. Sequencing used immunoSEQ multiplex PCR; TCRdb keeps in-frame clones, though not all of them. The profile shows 200,000 to 250,000 clones, around 88% of them singletons. Material for sequencing was peripheral blood. The receptors come from a young man with active or convalescent COVID-19.

The chain has TRBV7-9 and TRBJ2-4; D not resolved. Germline V gene data show CDR1 as SEHNR and CDR2 as FQNEAQ (reference sequence). V shed 5 bases and J shed 4 bases, with 18 bases lying between them. The CDR3 is made up of 16 amino acids. CDR3 bases: TGTGCCAGCAGCACCCGACCCACCGGGTCAAAAAACATTCAGTACTTC. As protein: CASSTRPTGSKNIQYF. Combining the CDR3 with reference TRBV7-9 and TRBJ2-4 gives the whole variable domain DTGVSQNPRHKITKRGQNVTFRCDPISEHNRLYWYRQTLGQGPEFLTYFQNEAQLEKSRLLSDRFSAERPKGSFSTLEIQRTEQGDSAMYLCASSTRPTGSKNIQYFGAGTRLSVL.

This clone came up a few times. The CDR3 DNA reads as TGCAGTGGAGGAGTGGAGACCCAGTACTTC. Its translation: CSGGVETQYF. J is TRBJ2-5 and V is TRBV20-1; D not resolved. From germline, CDR1 is DFQATT and CDR2 SNEGSKA (reference sequence). Between the trimmed V and J ends, which lost 7 bases and 5 bases, there was a span of 8 bases. There are 10 residues in the CDR3.

V is TRBV7-8 and J is TRBJ2-5; perhaps TRBD2 as D (5 bases). Germline V gives CDR1 SGHVS, CDR2 FQNEAQ. Trimming removed 2 bases at V and 1 base at J, with 11 bases between. The CDR3 contains 15 residues. The DNA of the CDR3 is TGTGCCAGCAGCTTATATCTTGAGGGCCAAGAGACCCAGTACTTC. This sequence encodes CASSLYLEGQETQYF.

This chain links TRBV2 with TRBJ2-3; possible D gene TRBD1, 6 bases. Germline assignment: CDR1 SNHLY and CDR2 FYNNEI. Trimming cost V 8 bases and J 4 bases, with 22 bases left between them. The CDR3 has 16 amino acids. CDR3 sequence reads: CASGATGTWVADTQYF. The CDR3 coding sequence is TGTGCCAGCGGGGCTACAGGGACCTGGGTCGCAGATACGCAGTATTTT.

The V and J genes are TRBV18 and TRBJ1-5; perhaps TRBD1 as D (5 bases). V lost 6 bases and J 1 base, leaving 13 bases between the germline ends. The germline gives CDR1 KGHSH, CDR2 LQKENI. CDR3 length: 15 amino acids. The CDR3 bases are TGTGCCAGCTCGCCTTCCGGGGGGAGCAATCAGCCCCAGCATTTT. It translates to CASSPSGGSNQPQHF.

This sequence joins TRBV28 and TRBJ2-7, with TRBD1 matching 9 bases. The CDR3 consists of 14 residues. The J segment lost 4 bases and the V segment lost 4 bases, leaving 5 bases of the junction unmatched. Germline V lookup: CDR1 MDHEN, CDR2 SYDVKM. CDR3 in DNA: TGTGCCAGCAGTTACACAGGGGGCTGGTACGAGCAGTACTTC. This codes for CASSYTGGWYEQYF.

CDR3 protein: CATSRGQDNQPQHF. The CDR3 DNA reads as TGTGCCACCAGCAGAGGACAGGATAATCAGCCCCAGCATTTT. This chain links TRBV15 with TRBJ1-5; a weak D match, TRBD1 (6 bases). Germline CDR1 LNHNV, CDR2 YYDKDF (reference sequence). The CDR3 sequence is 14 residues long. Trimming removed 1 base at V and 4 bases at J, with 8 bases between.

The rearrangement joins TRBV12-3 or TRBV12-4 to TRBJ1-5; D gene ambiguous. Trimming removed 2 bases at V and 1 base at J, with 3 bases between. CDR3 length equals 13 residues. This chain's CDR3 is CASSLQSNQPQHF. The CDR3 nucleotides read TGTGCCAGCAGTTTACAGAGCAATCAGCCCCAGCATTTT.

This chain links TRBV5-6 with TRBJ2-7; TRBD2 matches at 10 bases. Looked up from germline, CDR1 is SGHDT and CDR2 is YYEEEE. The J segment lost 6 bases and the V segment lost 4 bases, leaving 16 bases of the junction unmatched. The CDR3 is 17 amino acids. CDR3 sequence: CASSDGREGLAGVEQYF. The CDR3 DNA reads TGTGCCAGCAGCGATGGTCGGGAGGGGCTAGCGGGAGTCGAGCAGTACTTC. The whole variable domain, remainder taken from reference TRBV5-6 and TRBJ2-7, is DAGVTQSPTHLIKTRGQQVTLRCSPKSGHDTVSWYQQALGQGPQFIFQYYEEEERQRGNFPDRFSGHQFPNYSSELNVNALLLGDSALYLCASSDGREGLAGVEQYFGPGTRLTVT.

J is TRBJ1-2 and V is TRBV7-9; TRBD1 is a possible D gene (5 bases). Trimming shortened V by 5 bases and J by 5 bases, and 9 bases separated the two germline ends. The CDR3 extends over 12 amino acids. Germline V gene data show CDR1 as SEHNR and CDR2 as FQNEAQ (reference sequence). DNA for the CDR3: TGTGCCAGCAGCGAAGGGGAATATGGCTACACCTTC. It is translated as CASSEGEYGYTF. Combining the CDR3 with reference TRBV7-9 and TRBJ1-2 gives the whole variable domain DTGVSQNPRHKITKRGQNVTFRCDPISEHNRLYWYRQTLGQGPEFLTYFQNEAQLEKSRLLSDRFSAERPKGSFSTLEIQRTEQGDSAMYLCASSEGEYGYTFGSGTRLTVV.

V is TRBV27 and J is TRBJ2-1; D may be TRBD2 (5 bases). V was clipped by 6 bases and J by 3 bases, with 15 bases between them. Looked up from germline, CDR1 is MNHEY and CDR2 is SMNVEV (reference sequence). The CDR3 runs to 15 residues. The CDR3 sequence is CASRTIVLGYNEQFF. DNA for the CDR3: TGTGCCAGCAGGACTATAGTGTTAGGCTACAATGAGCAGTTCTTC.

The CDR3 region has the DNA TGTGCCAGCAGCTCAGGGCCCCGGAATGAGCAGTTCTTC. Amino acid sequence: CASSSGPRNEQFF. V is TRBV11-1 and J is TRBJ2-1; TRBD1 might be the D (5 bases). Germline loops: CDR1 SGHAT, CDR2 FQDESV (reference sequence). V was cut by 4 bases and J by 7 bases, with 11 bases left in between. This CDR3 has 13 amino acids.

This sequence joins TRBV19 and TRBJ1-2; 11 nucleotides line up with TRBD1. Unmatched junction bases numbered 7, after V lost 5 bases and J lost 5 bases. Germline V gives CDR1 LNHDA, CDR2 SQIVND (reference sequence). This CDR3 has 15 residues. The CDR3 sequence is CASSAPGQGVYGYTF. DNA of the CDR3: TGTGCCAGTAGTGCTCCGGGACAGGGGGTATATGGCTACACCTTC.

The chain combines TRBV18 with TRBJ2-7; 8 nucleotides agree with TRBD2. Germline-derived CDR1 and CDR2 are KGHSH and LQKENI. Trimming at V came to 2 bases and at J to 4 bases, leaving 13 bases not matched to a gene. The CDR3 is 17 amino acids. CDR3 region: CASSPTDGRALAYEQYF. CDR3 DNA: TGTGCCAGCTCACCAACCGACGGGAGGGCCTTAGCGTACGAGCAGTACTTC.

The rearrangement uses TRBV10-3 and TRBJ2-5, with D unclear. V gave up 3 bases and J gave up 4 bases, with 12 bases separating them. Germline V gives CDR1 ENHRY, CDR2 SYGVKD. The CDR3 totals 14 residues. CDR3 amino acids: CAISDGNRRETQYF. CDR3 nucleotides: TGTGCCATCAGTGATGGCAATAGGAGAGAGACCCAGTACTTC.

The table lists this clone with a few counts. V gene TRBV4-3 combines with J gene TRBJ1-3; a weak D match, TRBD1 (5 bases). The germline V and J ends were trimmed by 3 bases and 2 bases, with 14 bases remaining between them. Germline CDR1 LGHNA, CDR2 YSLEER. The CDR3 spans 16 residues. The CDR3 DNA reads TGCGCCAGCAGCCATTACGGGGGTCGTACTGGAAACACCATATATTTT. It encodes CASSHYGGRTGNTIYF.

The chain has TRBV9 and TRBJ2-1, with 10 nucleotides matching TRBD1. The length of the CDR3 is 15 residues. Germline-derived CDR1 and CDR2 are SGDLS and YYNGEE. Losses at the gene ends were 0 bases for V and 8 bases for J; bases not matched to a gene: 5. CDR3: CASSVGDRGTHEQFF. The CDR3 DNA follows: TGTGCCAGCAGCGTAGGGGACAGGGGTACCCATGAGCAGTTCTTC.

The chain links TRBV5-4 to TRBJ1-1; weak D call: TRBD1 (5 bases). Trimming removed 4 bases at V and 0 bases at J, with 16 bases between. Per germline, CDR1 SGHNT and CDR2 YYREEE (reference sequence). The CDR3 runs 16 residues. CDR3 DNA sequence: TGTGCCAGCAGCCCGGATGTCACAGGTATGAACACTGAAGCTTTCTTT. Translation gives CASSPDVTGMNTEAFF.

The chain carries TRBV28 and TRBJ2-1; weak D call: TRBD2 (6 bases). The length of the CDR3 is 13 residues. Germline CDR1 reads MDHEN; CDR2 reads SYDVKM. V lost 4 bases, J lost 6 bases, and 10 bases lay in between. CDR3 protein: CASSSGTSNEQFF. The CDR3 DNA reads as TGTGCCAGCAGTTCCGGGACTTCCAATGAGCAGTTCTTC.

The chain combines TRBV7-9 with TRBJ1-4, with D unclear. The CDR3 contains 11 residues. Germline V CDR1 and CDR2: SEHNR, FQNEAQ (reference sequence). V was cut by 5 bases and J by 11 bases, with 9 bases left in between. CDR3 coding DNA: TGTGCCAGCAGCCTCGGTCGGAAACTGTTTTTT. Its translation is CASSLGRKLFF.

The chain employs TRBV9 and TRBJ2-1, with 11 bases fitting TRBD2. Trimming at V came to 2 bases and at J to 4 bases, leaving 5 bases not matched to a gene. Germline V gene data show CDR1 as SGDLS and CDR2 as YYNGEE. The CDR3 covers 16 residues. In nucleotides, the CDR3 is TGTGCCAGCAGCGTTTCGACTAGCGGGGTGTACAATGAGCAGTTCTTC. Translating it yields CASSVSTSGVYNEQFF.

This chain uses TRBV4-2 with TRBJ2-7; a weak D match, TRBD2 (7 bases). From germline, CDR1 is LGHNA and CDR2 YNFKEQ. Trimming cost V 4 bases and J 4 bases, with 26 bases left between them. This CDR3 region has 18 residues. The CDR3 region is CASSPSEWGAGELYEQYF. CDR3 nucleotides: TGTGCCAGCAGCCCTTCTGAATGGGGGGCGGGAGAACTATACGAGCAGTACTTC.

This sequence joins TRBV28 and TRBJ1-5; D might be TRBD1 (6 bases). The V gene lost 4 bases and the J gene lost 4 bases, with 17 bases spanning the gap. The CDR3 contains 16 residues. Germline V gives CDR1 MDHEN, CDR2 SYDVKM. The CDR3 reads CASSSPATGFNQPQHF. The DNA of the CDR3 is TGTGCCAGCAGTTCCCCGGCCACAGGGTTTAATCAGCCCCAGCATTTT.

CDR3 sequence (DNA): TGTGCCAGCAGCTCAACACCATTGAACACTGAAGCTTTCTTT. Encoded protein: CASSSTPLNTEAFF. This sequence joins TRBV6-5 and TRBJ1-1, with unresolved D. The V end lost 6 bases, the J end lost 0 bases, and 11 bases lay between the germline ends. This CDR3 has 14 residues. Germline lookup yields CDR1 MNHEY and CDR2 SVGAGI.

The chain recombines TRBV6-6 with TRBJ2-5, with TRBD1 matching 10 bases. This CDR3 has 17 residues. Trimming cost V 5 bases and J 1 base; bases outside gene matches: 10. Germline values: CDR1 MNHNY, CDR2 SVGAGI (reference sequence). Here the CDR3 reads CASSPFGTGEFQETQYF. CDR3 coding DNA: TGTGCCAGCAGTCCCTTCGGGACAGGGGAATTCCAAGAGACCCAGTACTTC.

This clone was seen many times. The chain has TRBV6-5 and TRBJ1-1, with TRBD1 identical over 8 bases. Trimming at V came to 4 bases and at J to 4 bases, leaving 5 bases not matched to a gene. The germline V gene has CDR1 MNHEY and CDR2 SVGAGI. The CDR3 runs 14 residues. The CDR3 region has the DNA TGTGCCAGCAGTTCTGGACAGGGAGGCACTGAAGCTTTCTTT. This gives the protein CASSSGQGGTEAFF.

The V gene is TRBV5-1, the J gene TRBJ1-4; 7 nucleotides match TRBD1. This CDR3 has 15 residues. V dropped 1 base and J dropped 5; count of bases not matched to a gene: 5. Germline CDR1 and CDR2: SGHRS and YFSETQ. As DNA, the CDR3 is TGCGCCAGCAGCTTGTCCGGGACAGAGAATGAAAAACTGTTTTTT. Amino acids: CASSLSGTENEKLFF.

This rearrangement joins TRBV19 to TRBJ1-1, with a weak D call TRBD1 (6 bases). With 7 bases removed from V and 0 bases from J, the gap between germline ends came to 9 bases. Per the germline V gene, CDR1 is LNHDA and CDR2 is SQIVND (reference sequence). CDR3 size: 13 residues. The CDR3 DNA reads TGTGCCAGTATCCAGGGGATGAACACTGAAGCTTTCTTT. It encodes CASIQGMNTEAFF.